The present TCR beta chain was sequenced within a study of cytomegalovirus exposure and HLA in healthy donors. Study-level information: Falling in the Caucasian-associated ancestry cluster were about four fifths of approximately 400 genotyped donors.

This clone was picked up a small number of times. As yet, its antigen is unknown. Both 60 Vbeta primers and 13 Jbeta primers went into the PCR. Sequenced by immunoSEQ multiplex PCR; TCRdb stores in-frame clones only, minus some. The profile shows some 140,000 clones, under 80% of them singletons. Findings and caveats of the study: Among donors in an Asian-associated ancestry cluster, a later analysis reportedly found fewer N-insertions than the approximately 700-donor mean. Cytomegalovirus status was reportedly diagnosed by the classifier with high sensitivity and specificity. An analysis that came later showed most CMV-associated TCR beta chains appearing HLA-restricted.

V lost 2 bases and J lost 2, with 14 bases in between. The CDR3 totals 15 residues. Per the germline V gene, CDR1 is SGHNT and CDR2 is YYREEE (reference sequence). The chain combines TRBV5-4 with TRBJ2-7; D is possibly TRBD2 (5 bases). This TCR derives from a man younger than 45 in good health and CMV-seronegative. Sequencing was performed on PBMCs. CDR3 in amino acids: CASSLPGSLPYEQYF. In DNA, the CDR3 is TGTGCCAGCAGCTTACCGGGATCCCTCCCCTACGAGCAGTACTTC.